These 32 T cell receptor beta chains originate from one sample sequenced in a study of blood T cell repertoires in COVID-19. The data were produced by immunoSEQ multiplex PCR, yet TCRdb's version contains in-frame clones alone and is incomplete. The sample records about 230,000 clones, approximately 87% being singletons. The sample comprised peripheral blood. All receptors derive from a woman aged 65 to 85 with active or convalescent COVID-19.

In DNA, the CDR3 is TGTGCCACCAGCAGAGATGTGGGGGCTGATCCCCAGTACTTC. Protein: CATSRDVGADPQYF. The chain combines TRBV15 with TRBJ2-5; D might be TRBD1 (6 bases). The CDR3 spans 14 residues. The germline V and J ends were trimmed by 0 bases and 9 bases, with 14 bases remaining between them. Germline V CDR1 and CDR2: LNHNV, YYDKDF (reference sequence).

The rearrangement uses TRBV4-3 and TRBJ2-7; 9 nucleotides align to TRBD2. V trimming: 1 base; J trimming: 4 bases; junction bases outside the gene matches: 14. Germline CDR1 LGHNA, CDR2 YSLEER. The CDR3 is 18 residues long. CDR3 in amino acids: CASSQVWRGGRWLYEQYF. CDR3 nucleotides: TGCGCCAGCAGCCAAGTCTGGCGGGGGGGCCGTTGGTTATACGAGCAGTACTTC.

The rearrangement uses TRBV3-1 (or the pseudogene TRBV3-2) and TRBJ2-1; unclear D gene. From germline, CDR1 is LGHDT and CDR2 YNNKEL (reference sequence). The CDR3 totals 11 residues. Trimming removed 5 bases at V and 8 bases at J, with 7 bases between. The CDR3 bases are TGTGCCAGCAGCGGTGCGGATGAGCAGTTCTTC. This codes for CASSGADEQFF.

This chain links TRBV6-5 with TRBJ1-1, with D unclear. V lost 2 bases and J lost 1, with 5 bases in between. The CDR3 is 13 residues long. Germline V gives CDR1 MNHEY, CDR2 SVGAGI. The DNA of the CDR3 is TGTGCCAGCAGTTACACGGGGAACACTGAAGCTTTCTTT. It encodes CASSYTGNTEAFF.

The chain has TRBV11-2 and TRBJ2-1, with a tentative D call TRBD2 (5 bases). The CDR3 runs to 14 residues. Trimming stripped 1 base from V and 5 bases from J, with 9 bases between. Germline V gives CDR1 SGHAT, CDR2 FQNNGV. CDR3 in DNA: TGTGCCAGCAGCTTAGCGGGGAGTAACAATGAGCAGTTCTTC. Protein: CASSLAGSNNEQFF.

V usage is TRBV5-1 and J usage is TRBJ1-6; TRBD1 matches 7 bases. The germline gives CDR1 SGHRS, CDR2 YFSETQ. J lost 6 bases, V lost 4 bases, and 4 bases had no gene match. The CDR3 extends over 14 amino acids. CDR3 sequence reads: CASSRDRGNSPLHF. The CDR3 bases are TGCGCCAGCAGCCGGGACAGAGGTAATTCACCCCTCCACTTT.

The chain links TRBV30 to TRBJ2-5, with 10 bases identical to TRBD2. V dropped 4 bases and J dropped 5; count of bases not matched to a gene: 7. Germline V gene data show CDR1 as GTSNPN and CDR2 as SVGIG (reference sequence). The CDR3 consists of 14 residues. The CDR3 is CAWMSGGAGETQYF. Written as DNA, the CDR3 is TGTGCCTGGATGAGCGGGGGGGCCGGGGAGACCCAGTACTTC.

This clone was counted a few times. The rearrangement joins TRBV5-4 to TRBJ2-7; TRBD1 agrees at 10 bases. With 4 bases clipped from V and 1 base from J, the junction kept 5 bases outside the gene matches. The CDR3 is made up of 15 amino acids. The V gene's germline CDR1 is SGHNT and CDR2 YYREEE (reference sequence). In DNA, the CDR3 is TGTGCCAGCAGCCGGGACAGGGGTCTGTCCTACGAGCAGTACTTC. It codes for CASSRDRGLSYEQYF.

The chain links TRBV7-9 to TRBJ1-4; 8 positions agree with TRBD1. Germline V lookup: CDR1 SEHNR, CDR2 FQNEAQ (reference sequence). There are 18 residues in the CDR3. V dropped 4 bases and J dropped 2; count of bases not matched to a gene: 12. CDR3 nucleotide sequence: TGTGCCAGCAGCTCAAAGGACAGGGAAAGTCTCACTAATGAAAAACTGTTTTTT. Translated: CASSSKDRESLTNEKLFF.

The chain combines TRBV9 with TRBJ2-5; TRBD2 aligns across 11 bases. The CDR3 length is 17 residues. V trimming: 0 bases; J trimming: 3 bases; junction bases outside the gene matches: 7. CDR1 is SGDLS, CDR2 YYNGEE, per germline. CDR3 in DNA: TGTGCCAGCAGCGTAGGAGCTAGCGGGGGGACAAAAGAGACCCAGTACTTC. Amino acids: CASSVGASGGTKETQYF.

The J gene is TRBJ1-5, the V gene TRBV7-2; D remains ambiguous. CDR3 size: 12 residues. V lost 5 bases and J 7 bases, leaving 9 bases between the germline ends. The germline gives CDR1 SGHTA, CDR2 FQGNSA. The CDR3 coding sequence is TGTGCCAGCAGCCTTTTCGGGCAGCCCCAGCATTTT. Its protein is CASSLFGQPQHF.

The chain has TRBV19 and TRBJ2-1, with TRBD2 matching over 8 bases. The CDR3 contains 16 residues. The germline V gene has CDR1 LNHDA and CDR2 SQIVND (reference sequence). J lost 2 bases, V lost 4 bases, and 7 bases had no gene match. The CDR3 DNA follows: TGTGCCAGTAGTACCCCCGGACTAGCAGCCTACAATGAGCAGTTCTTC. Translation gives CASSTPGLAAYNEQFF.

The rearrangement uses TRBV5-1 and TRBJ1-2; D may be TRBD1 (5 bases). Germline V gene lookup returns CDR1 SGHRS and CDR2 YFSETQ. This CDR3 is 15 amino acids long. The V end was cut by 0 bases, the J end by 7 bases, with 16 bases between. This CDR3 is CASSLAEGSTGGYTF. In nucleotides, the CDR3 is TGCGCCAGCAGCTTGGCGGAGGGGTCCACGGGTGGCTACACCTTC.

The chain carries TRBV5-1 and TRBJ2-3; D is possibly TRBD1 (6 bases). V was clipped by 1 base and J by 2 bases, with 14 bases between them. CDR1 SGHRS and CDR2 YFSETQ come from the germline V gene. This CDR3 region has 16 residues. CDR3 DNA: TGCGCCAGCAGCTTGTTCGCAGGGGCCCTCACAGATACGCAGTATTTT. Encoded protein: CASSLFAGALTDTQYF.

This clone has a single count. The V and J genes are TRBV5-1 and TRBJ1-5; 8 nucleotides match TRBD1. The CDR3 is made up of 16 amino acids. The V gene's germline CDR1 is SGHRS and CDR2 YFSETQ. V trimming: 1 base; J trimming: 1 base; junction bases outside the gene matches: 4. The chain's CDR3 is CASSLSAGGSNQPQHF. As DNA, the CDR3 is TGCGCCAGCAGCTTGTCGGCAGGGGGCAGCAATCAGCCCCAGCATTTT.

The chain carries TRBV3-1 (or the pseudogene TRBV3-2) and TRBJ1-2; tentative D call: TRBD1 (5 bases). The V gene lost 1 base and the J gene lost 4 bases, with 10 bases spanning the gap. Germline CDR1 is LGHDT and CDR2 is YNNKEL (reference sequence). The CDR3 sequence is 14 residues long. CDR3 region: CASSQGTGIYGYTF. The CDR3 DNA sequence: TGTGCCAGCAGCCAAGGAACAGGCATCTATGGCTACACCTTC.

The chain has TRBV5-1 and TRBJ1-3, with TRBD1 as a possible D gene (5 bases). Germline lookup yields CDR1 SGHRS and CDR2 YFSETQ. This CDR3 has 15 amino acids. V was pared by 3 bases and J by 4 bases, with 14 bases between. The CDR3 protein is CASSSGGERGNTIYF. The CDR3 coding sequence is TGCGCCAGCAGCTCGGGAGGGGAGAGAGGAAACACCATATATTTT.

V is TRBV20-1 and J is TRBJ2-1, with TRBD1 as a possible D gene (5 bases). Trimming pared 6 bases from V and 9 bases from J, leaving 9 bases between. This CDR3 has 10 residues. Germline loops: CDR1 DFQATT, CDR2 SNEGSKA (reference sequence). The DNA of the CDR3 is TGCAGTGCACACGACAGTGAGCAGTTCTTC. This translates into CSAHDSEQFF.

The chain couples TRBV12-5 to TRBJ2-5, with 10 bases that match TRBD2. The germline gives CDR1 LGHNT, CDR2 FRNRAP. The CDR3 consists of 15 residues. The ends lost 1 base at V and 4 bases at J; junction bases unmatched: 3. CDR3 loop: CASGLGLAGVETQYF. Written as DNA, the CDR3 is TGTGCTAGTGGTTTGGGGCTAGCGGGAGTAGAGACCCAGTACTTC.

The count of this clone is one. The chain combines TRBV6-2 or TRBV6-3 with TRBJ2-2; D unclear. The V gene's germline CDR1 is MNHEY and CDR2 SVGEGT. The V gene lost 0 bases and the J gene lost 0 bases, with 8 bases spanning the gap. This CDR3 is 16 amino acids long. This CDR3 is CASSYSADSNTGELFF. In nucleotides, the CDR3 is TGTGCCAGCAGTTACTCTGCCGACTCGAACACCGGGGAGCTGTTTTTT.

The CDR3 protein is CASSLFGEENQPQHF. Written as DNA, the CDR3 is TGTGCCAGCAGCTTATTTGGGGAGGAAAATCAGCCCCAGCATTTT. The chain employs TRBV7-6 and TRBJ1-5; D call uncertain. Trimming took off 2 bases at V and 4 bases at J, with 12 bases between the two ends. Germline CDR1 is SGHVS and CDR2 is FNYEAQ. CDR3 length: 15 amino acids.

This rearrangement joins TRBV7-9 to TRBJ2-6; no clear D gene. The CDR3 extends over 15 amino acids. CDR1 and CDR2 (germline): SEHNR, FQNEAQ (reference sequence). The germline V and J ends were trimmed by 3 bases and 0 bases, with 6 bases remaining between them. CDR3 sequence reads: CASSFLDSGANVLTF. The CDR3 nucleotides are TGTGCCAGCAGCTTCCTAGACTCTGGGGCCAACGTCCTGACTTTC. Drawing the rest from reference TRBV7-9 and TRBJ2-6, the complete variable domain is DTGVSQNPRHKITKRGQNVTFRCDPISEHNRLYWYRQTLGQGPEFLTYFQNEAQLEKSRLLSDRFSAERPKGSFSTLEIQRTEQGDSAMYLCASSFLDSGANVLTFGAGSRLTVL.

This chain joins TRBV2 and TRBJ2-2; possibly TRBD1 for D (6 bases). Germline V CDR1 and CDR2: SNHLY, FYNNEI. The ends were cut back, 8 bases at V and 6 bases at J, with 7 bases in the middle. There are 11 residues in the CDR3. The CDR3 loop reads CASQGSGELFF. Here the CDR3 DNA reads TGTGCCAGCCAGGGGTCCGGGGAGCTGTTTTTT.

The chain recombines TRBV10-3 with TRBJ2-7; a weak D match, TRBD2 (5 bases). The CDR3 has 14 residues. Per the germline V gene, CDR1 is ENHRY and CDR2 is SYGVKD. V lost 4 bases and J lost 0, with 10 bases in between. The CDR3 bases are TGTGCCATCAGTGCCCGGGGAAGCTCCTACGAGCAGTACTTC. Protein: CAISARGSSYEQYF.

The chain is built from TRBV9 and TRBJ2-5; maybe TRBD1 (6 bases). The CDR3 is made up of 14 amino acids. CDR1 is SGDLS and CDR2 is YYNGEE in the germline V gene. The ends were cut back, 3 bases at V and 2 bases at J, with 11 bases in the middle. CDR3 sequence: CASSAQGFQETQYF. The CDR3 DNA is TGTGCCAGCAGCGCTCAGGGGTTTCAAGAGACCCAGTACTTC.

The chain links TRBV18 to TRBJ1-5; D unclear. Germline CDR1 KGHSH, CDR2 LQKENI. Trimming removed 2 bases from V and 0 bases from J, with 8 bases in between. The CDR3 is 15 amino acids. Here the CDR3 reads CASSPAVNSNQPQHF. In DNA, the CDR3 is TGTGCCAGCTCACCAGCGGTGAATAGCAATCAGCCCCAGCATTTT.

CDR3 nucleotide sequence: TGTGCCAGCAGTTACGCAGTCGATGGGGCTGAAAAACTGTTTTTT. It yields the protein CASSYAVDGAEKLFF. V usage is TRBV6-5 and J usage is TRBJ1-4; possibly TRBD1 for D (5 bases). The CDR3 spans 15 residues. The V end lost 2 bases, the J end lost 7 bases, and 14 bases lay between the germline ends. Germline CDR1 and CDR2: MNHEY and SVGAGI.

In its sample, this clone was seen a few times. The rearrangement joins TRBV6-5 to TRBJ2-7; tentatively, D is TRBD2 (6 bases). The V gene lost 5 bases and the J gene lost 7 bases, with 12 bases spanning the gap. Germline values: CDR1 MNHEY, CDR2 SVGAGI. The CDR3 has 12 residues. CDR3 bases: TGTGCCAGCAGTCCCCCAGGGAGGGAGCAGTACTTC. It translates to CASSPPGREQYF.

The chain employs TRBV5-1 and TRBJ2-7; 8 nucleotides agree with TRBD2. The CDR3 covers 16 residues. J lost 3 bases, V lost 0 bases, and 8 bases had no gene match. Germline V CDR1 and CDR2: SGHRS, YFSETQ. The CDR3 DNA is TGCGCCAGCAGCTTGGAGGGGACTAGTTCTTACTACGAGCAGTACTTC. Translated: CASSLEGTSSYYEQYF.

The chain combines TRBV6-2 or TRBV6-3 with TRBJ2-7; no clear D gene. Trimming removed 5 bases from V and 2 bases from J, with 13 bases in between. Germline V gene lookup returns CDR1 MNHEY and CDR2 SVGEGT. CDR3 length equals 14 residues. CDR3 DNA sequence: TGTGCCAGCAGTGGTCCTATAAAGACCTACGAGCAGTACTTC. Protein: CASSGPIKTYEQYF.

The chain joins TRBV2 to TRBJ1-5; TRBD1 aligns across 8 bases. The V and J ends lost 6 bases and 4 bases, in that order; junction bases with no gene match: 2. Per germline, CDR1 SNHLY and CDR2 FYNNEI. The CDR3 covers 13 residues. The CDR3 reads CASRTGVNQPQHF. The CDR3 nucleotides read TGTGCCAGCAGGACAGGGGTGAATCAGCCCCAGCATTTT. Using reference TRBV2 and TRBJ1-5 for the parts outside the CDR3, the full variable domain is EPEVTQTPSHQVTQMGQEVILRCVPISNHLYFYWYRQILGQKVEFLVSFYNNEISEKSEIFDDQFSVERPDGSNFTLKIRSTKLEDSAMYFCASRTGVNQPQHFGDGTRLSIL.

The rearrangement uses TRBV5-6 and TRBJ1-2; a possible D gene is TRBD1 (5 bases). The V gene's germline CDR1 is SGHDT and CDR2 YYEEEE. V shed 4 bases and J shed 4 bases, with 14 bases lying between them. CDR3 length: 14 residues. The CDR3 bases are TGTGCCAGCAGCAGACGTGGGGCGATCTATGGCTACACCTTC. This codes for CASSRRGAIYGYTF.